The rows below give T cell receptor beta chains drawn from one sample of a study of blood T cell repertoires in COVID-19. Measured with immunoSEQ multiplex PCR; TCRdb has only the in-frame clones, and not every one. The data contain over 80,000 clones, nearly 90% of them singletons. Sequences were obtained from peripheral blood. These receptors were obtained from a man in his fifties with acute or convalescent COVID-19. Both conserved end residues are part of each CDR3. A D gene is named only where the DNA matches it firmly. Where a row states a size, it is once, few, many or the class of an expanded clone; other rows omit it.

size	J	V	D	CDR3	DNA
.	TRBJ2-3	TRBV28	.	CASSLQGSTDTQYF	TGTGCCAGCAGTTTACAGGGAAGCACAGATACGCAGTATTTT
.	TRBJ2-2	TRBV28	TRBD2	CASSFAQRGNTGELFF	TGTGCCAGCAGTTTCGCCCAGCGGGGGAACACCGGGGAGCTGTTTTTT
.	TRBJ2-3	TRBV24-1	TRBD1	CATSDFGQGVNTQYF	TGTGCCACCAGTGACTTCGGACAGGGTGTCAATACGCAGTATTTT
.	TRBJ2-3	TRBV7-9	.	CASSPGEGGADTQYF	TGTGCCAGCAGCCCGGGCGAGGGGGGGGCAGATACGCAGTATTTT
.	TRBJ1-2	TRBV5-1	.	CASSLGQEIYGYTF	TGCGCCAGCAGCTTGGGACAGGAAATCTATGGCTACACCTTC
.	TRBJ2-3	TRBV7-3	TRBD2	CASSPPGGEGTQYF	TGTGCCAGCAGCCCCCCGGGGGGGGAGGGTACGCAGTATTTT
.	TRBJ1-5	TRBV4-2	.	CASSPDVRVQPQHF	TGTGCCAGCAGCCCAGATGTGCGTGTTCAGCCCCAGCATTTT
.	TRBJ2-3	TRBV5-4	.	CASSQDGDTQYF	TGTGCCAGCAGCCAGGATGGGGATACGCAGTATTTT
.	TRBJ1-3	TRBV30	TRBD1	CAWDLQGGNTIYF	TGTGCCTGGGACCTACAGGGGGGAAACACCATATATTTT
.	TRBJ2-5	TRBV5-1	TRBD2	CASSPGVAGVSQETQYF	TGCGCCAGCAGCCCGGGAGTAGCGGGGGTTTCCCAAGAGACCCAGTACTTC
.	TRBJ1-4	TRBV5-5	.	CASSLGATNEKLFF	TGTGCCAGCAGCTTAGGGGCAACTAATGAAAAACTGTTTTTT
few	TRBJ2-5	TRBV28	TRBD1	CASSLGTEETQYF	TGTGCCAGCAGTTTAGGGACAGAAGAGACCCAGTACTTC
.	TRBJ2-1	TRBV11-2	TRBD2	CASSRLAGGRFEQFF	TGTGCCAGCAGTAGACTAGCGGGGGGGCGTTTTGAGCAGTTCTTC
once	TRBJ2-2	TRBV19	.	CASSIRPGGTANTGELFF	TGTGCCAGTAGTATCCGTCCAGGGGGGACGGCGAACACCGGGGAGCTGTTTTTT
.	TRBJ1-2	TRBV27	.	CASSLSPTGLYGYTF	TGTGCCAGCAGTTTATCTCCGACAGGCCTCTATGGCTACACCTTC